This T cell receptor beta chain was recovered during a study of blood T cell repertoires in COVID-19 (dated by TCRdb to the early 2020s). Background on the whole study: Samples covering the acute and convalescent phases of COVID-19 were provided by collaborators in the United States, Italy and Spain. A de-identified subject ID, COVID-19 status, age in years and sex were almost always included in the sample metadata. The samples were drawn from two sources: the first 160 participants of the ongoing ImmuneRACE study, and 950 to 1,500 subjects contributed by 6 global collaborators. The repertoires were made available in a free public database intended to serve as a resource for research on the immune response to SARS-CoV-2. The material from the prospective study consisted of cDNA or gDNA derived from T cells, B-cell-depleted T cells, or PBMCs. Where HLA class I and class II types were available, the types were taken from metadata supplied by the sample provider, not from assay-based typing. Deeply sampled blood TCRbeta repertoires from subjects exposed to, actively infected with, or recovered from COVID-19 were included in the dataset. Findings and caveats that apply to the study as a whole: The amount of clinical and demographic metadata varied by source and participant and was provided uncurated.

TCRbeta CDR3 regions were amplified from genomic DNA using the immunoSEQ Assay, a bias-controlled multiplex PCR. The original methods were these. The number of nucleated cells in each sample was estimated by amplification of reference gene primers within the assay. To quantify the absolute abundance of each unique TCRbeta CDR3 rearrangement, sequence reads were collapsed and filtered. Productive Simpson clonality was computed per sample as the square root of Simpson's diversity index over productive rearrangements. This is the immuneACCESS table as TCRdb keeps it, with only in-frame sequences that have V and J called. A part of the clones is gone; compared with another copy, unresolved V genes explain less than half, and the rest is unexplained. V and J calls and clone size follow that table, whereas D and trimming were derived from the DNA. The sample table contains roughly 40,000 clones; only one count was recorded for roughly 93% of them. The ten top clones hold approximately 8.3% of the sample.

With respect to this clone: Its target antigen remains unknown. It has no much larger one-base neighbor in the sample; base qualities were not kept.

CDR1 and CDR2, per the germline V gene (reference sequence), are LNHDA and SQIVND. After removal of 8 bases from V and 0 bases from J, the junction retains 3 bases not matched to a gene. The cysteine opens and the phenylalanine closes a CDR3 of 16 amino acids. Only the CDR3 DNA stays, 48 bases, in frame from base 1. The collaborating institutions used their own protocols to collect whole blood in K2EDTA tubes. For TCRbeta analysis, collaborators shipped samples as frozen whole blood, isolated PBMCs, or DNA extracted from either of those sample types. The source material was peripheral blood. Recombination joined TRBV19 with TRBJ2-6; TRBD1 fits 11 bases in the junction. The TCR originated in a man between 45 and 60 years old with active COVID-19. The CDR3 reads CASSGTGGSGANVLTF. Here is the DNA: TGTGCCAGTTCGGGGACAGGGGGCTCTGGGGCCAACGTCCTGACTTTC.